This T cell receptor (beta chain) was identified during a study of cytomegalovirus exposure and HLA in healthy donors. This clone is a singleton in its sample. Its specificity is unknown. Separation from the approximately 710-subject first cohort characterized the approximately 120-subject validation cohort, to which the donors belonged. Study results and limitations: Confirmation in vitro established that a few CMV-associated chains were specific for CMV antigens.

The CDR3 contains 15 residues. Germline V gene sequence: CDR1 SEHNR, CDR2 FQNEAQ (reference sequence). V lost 2 bases and J lost 5, with 16 bases in between. Generated by immunoSEQ multiplex PCR, the TCRdb table keeps only in-frame clones and is missing some. Of some 150,000 clones in the sample, over 80% were seen once. The chain is built from TRBV7-9 and TRBJ2-7; possibly TRBD1 for D (6 bases). Material for sequencing was PBMCs. This TCR was sampled from a man younger than 35 in good health and CMV-seropositive. The CDR3 region has the DNA TGTGCCAGCAGCTTAAAGGCAGGGGATGGTCACGAGCAGTACTTC. Translation gives CASSLKAGDGHEQYF.